This record looks at one T cell receptor (beta chain) sequence and its context. The data belong to a study of cytomegalovirus exposure and HLA in healthy donors. In the PCR, 60 Vbeta and 13 Jbeta primers were used. The protocol was immunoSEQ multiplex PCR, while the TCRdb copy is restricted to in-frame clones and leaves out a portion. Here the sample spans 150,000 to 200,000 clones, approximately 67% being singletons. With V trimmed by 4 bases and J by 4 bases, 4 bases remained unmatched. This CDR3 has 13 amino acids. Germline V gives CDR1 SGHRS, CDR2 YFSETQ. The sequenced material came from PBMCs. The receptor's source is a man in his forties in good health and CMV-seronegative. This chain joins TRBV5-1 and TRBJ1-2, with TRBD1 matching 7 bases. This CDR3 reads CASSLGQSYGYTF. For the CDR3, the DNA is TGCGCCAGCAGCCTGGGACAGTCCTATGGCTACACCTTC.